This T cell receptor (beta chain) was retrieved from a study of cytomegalovirus exposure and HLA in healthy donors. The PCR ran on 60 Vbeta and 13 Jbeta primers. Here immunoSEQ multiplex PCR was the method, and the copy in TCRdb shows in-frame clones only, minus some. The sample lists about 160,000 clones, roughly 79% occurring once. Study results and limitations: V- and J-gene trimming of TCR beta was linked (in a later analysis) to a missense DCLRE1C variant. Follow-up analysis found HLA locus-dependent TCR association rates, highest for DRB1 and lowest for HLA-C.

The CDR3 contains 13 residues. Looked up from germline, CDR1 is SSHAT and CDR2 is FNYEAQ (reference sequence). On this clone itself: The target antigen is unknown. One end of the junction varies from germline; a read error may be responsible.

The chain joins TRBV7-7 to TRBJ2-5; D gene uncertain. The material sequenced was PBMCs. The clonotype was recovered from a woman between 50 and 59 years old in good health and CMV-seropositive. The CDR3 bases are TGTGCTAGCAGCCTTGGTGAAGCGGAGACCCAGTACTTC. It yields the protein CASSLGEAETQYF.